The source of this TCR beta chain is a study of cytomegalovirus exposure and HLA in healthy donors. The ends were cut back, 0 bases at V and 1 base at J, with 9 bases in the middle. The germline gives CDR1 KGHSH, CDR2 LQKENI. There are 15 residues in the CDR3. The data were produced by immunoSEQ multiplex PCR, yet TCRdb's version contains in-frame clones alone and is incomplete. Among more than 120,000 clones listed, 87% were seen once. The rearrangement links TRBV18 to TRBJ1-1, with D possibly TRBD1 on 5 matching bases. The TCR comes from a man younger than 30 in good health and CMV-seropositive. Material: PBMCs. The CDR3 reads CASSPPGGANTEAFF. The CDR3 nucleotides are TGTGCCAGCTCACCACCGGGGGGAGCGAACACTGAAGCTTTCTTT.